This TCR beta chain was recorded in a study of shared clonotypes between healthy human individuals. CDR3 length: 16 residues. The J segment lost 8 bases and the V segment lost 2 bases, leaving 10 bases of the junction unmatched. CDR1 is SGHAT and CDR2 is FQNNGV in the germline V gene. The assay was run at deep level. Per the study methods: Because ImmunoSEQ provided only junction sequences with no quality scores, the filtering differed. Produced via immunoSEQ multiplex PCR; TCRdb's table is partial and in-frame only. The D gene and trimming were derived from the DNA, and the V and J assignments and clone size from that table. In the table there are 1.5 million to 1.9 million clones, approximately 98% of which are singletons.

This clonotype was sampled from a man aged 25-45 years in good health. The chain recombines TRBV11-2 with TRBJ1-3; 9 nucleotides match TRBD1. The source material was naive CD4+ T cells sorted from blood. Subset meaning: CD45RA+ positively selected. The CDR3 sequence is CASSLRSLTGGDTIYF. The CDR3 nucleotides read TGTGCCAGCAGCTTAAGGAGCCTGACAGGGGGTGACACCATATATTTT. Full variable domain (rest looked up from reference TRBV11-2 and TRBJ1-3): EAGVAQSPRYKIIEKRQSVAFWCNPISGHATLYWYQQILGQGPKLLIQFQNNGVVDDSQLPKDRFSAERLKGVDSTLKIQPAKLEDSAVYLCASSLRSLTGGDTIYFGEGSWLTVV.